This is a list of T cell receptor beta chains from one sample in a study of blood T cell repertoires in COVID-19. This table comes from immunoSEQ multiplex PCR, and its TCRdb copy is limited to in-frame clones, with some not included. The table has roughly 250,000 clones, around 85% seen once. The sequenced material came from PBMCs or T cells enriched from blood (not recorded which). Receptor source: a woman in her forties with acute COVID-19. Both conserved end residues are part of each CDR3. The D gene is left open where the match is weak.

TRBD1,TRBV19,CASSMSSLGTGEAFF
TRBD1,TRBV24-1,CATSPSGTGEYEQYF
-,TRBV19,CASKGGDYGYTF
TRBD2,TRBV4-1,CASSQETGLAGVGEQFF
-,TRBV7-3,CASSLGGTNTGELFF
-,TRBV3-1/TRBV3-2,CASSPGETQYF
TRBD1,TRBV2,CASRQGEFGYTF
-,TRBV7-9,CASSLSYNEQFF
-,TRBV3-1/TRBV3-2,CASSQGPGLPWADTQYF
-,TRBV3-1/TRBV3-2,CASSQGGFRTDTQYF
TRBD1,TRBV19,CASSIPGTGGNEQFF
TRBD1,TRBV24-1,CATSDIGTGPLGYTF
-,TRBV5-1,CASSFSQETQYF
-,TRBV30,CAWSQGGTEAFF
TRBD2,TRBV30,CAWSSTSYQETQYF
TRBD1,TRBV10-3,CAISDRQGAREKLFF
TRBD2,TRBV7-9,CASSRGGSGANVLTF
-,TRBV9,CASSVGTGYTGNTIYF
TRBD1,TRBV11-3,CASVRTGTNEQYF
TRBD2,TRBV13,CASSSAGTSGLYEQYF
-,TRBV7-8,CASSPPGLDLSGANVLTF
TRBD1,TRBV5-1,CASRAPGTENSPLHF
TRBD2,TRBV3-1/TRBV3-2,CASKPAGTSLREQFF
-,TRBV20-1,CSAAQGNTQYF
TRBD2,TRBV3-1/TRBV3-2,CASSQAGSGSADTQYF
-,TRBV6-1,CASSEGGFSYGYTF
-,TRBV5-8,CASSLAYRDWSNQPQHF
-,TRBV30,CAWSMNTGELFF